A single sample is the source of the 8 T cell receptor beta chains below, sequenced in a study of cytomegalovirus exposure and HLA in healthy donors. The PCR had 60 Vbeta and 13 Jbeta primers. Using immunoSEQ multiplex PCR, the repertoire was profiled, and TCRdb retains in-frame clones only, with some absent. The table includes fewer than 150,000 clones, around 70% detected once. Material: PBMCs. All receptors derive from a woman aged 45 to 65 in good health and CMV-seropositive.

The chain joins TRBV14 to TRBJ2-3, with 15 bases fitting TRBD2. The germline V gene has CDR1 SGHDN and CDR2 FVKESK. This CDR3 spans 17 amino acids. The J segment lost 2 bases and the V segment lost 4 bases, leaving 4 bases of the junction unmatched. The CDR3 here is CASSPGLAGGYTDTQYF. DNA for the CDR3: TGTGCCAGCAGCCCGGGACTAGCGGGGGGCTACACAGATACGCAGTATTTT.

This clone appeared a single time. This chain connects TRBV9 to TRBJ2-7, with 9 nucleotides matching TRBD2. V lost 0 bases to trimming and J lost 3 bases; unmatched junction nucleotides: 1. This CDR3 spans 14 amino acids. Germline loops: CDR1 SGDLS, CDR2 YYNGEE. DNA of the CDR3: TGTGCCAGCAGCGTAGCACTAGCGGGCTACGAGCAGTACTTC. Its translation is CASSVALAGYEQYF.

There are a few counts of this clone. A read error may produce the germline difference seen at one junction end. CDR3 amino acids: CASSLSRFLKGVTDTQYF. CDR3 sequence (DNA): TGTGCCAGCAGTCTATCCCGATTTTTGAAGGGGGTGACGGATACGCAGTATTTT. The chain joins TRBV27 to TRBJ2-3; the D gene is possibly TRBD1 (6 bases). Germline V gene data show CDR1 as MNHEY and CDR2 as SMNVEV (reference sequence). CDR3 size: 18 residues.

The gene calls are TRBV30 and TRBJ1-1, with D perhaps matching TRBD1 (5 bases). The V gene lost 3 bases and the J gene lost 1 base, with 12 bases spanning the gap. The CDR3 runs 14 residues. Germline CDR1 is GTSNPN and CDR2 is SVGIG (reference sequence). The CDR3 DNA reads as TGTGCCTGGAGAAGAGACGACAGGAACACTGAAGCTTTCTTT. This sequence encodes CAWRRDDRNTEAFF.

The rearrangement links TRBV29-1 to TRBJ1-1; 7 bases are a match to TRBD1. This CDR3 is 12 amino acids long. Germline CDR1 is SQVTM and CDR2 is ANQGSEA. J lost 1 base, V lost 6 bases, and 2 bases had no gene match. CDR3 amino acids: CSVGQRNTEAFF. CDR3 nucleotides: TGCAGCGTGGGACAGCGGAACACTGAAGCTTTCTTT.

V gene TRBV30 combines with J gene TRBJ1-1; D remains ambiguous. V gave up 0 bases and J gave up 5 bases, with 10 bases separating them. This CDR3 is built from 13 residues. Germline CDR1 GTSNPN, CDR2 SVGIG (reference sequence). The CDR3 sequence: CAWSVLGSTEAFF. CDR3 nucleotides: TGTGCCTGGAGTGTACTCGGGAGTACTGAAGCTTTCTTT.

The genes are TRBV28 and TRBJ2-5; TRBD2 matches at 7 bases. V trimming: 3 bases; J trimming: 1 base; junction bases outside the gene matches: 14. The germline CDR1 and CDR2 sequences are MDHEN and SYDVKM. The CDR3 loop spans 18 amino acids. The CDR3 here is CASSLFQGGGGFQETQYF. Here the CDR3 DNA reads TGTGCCAGCAGTTTGTTTCAGGGCGGCGGGGGATTCCAAGAGACCCAGTACTTC.

V usage is TRBV7-6 and J usage is TRBJ2-3; the D gene is possibly TRBD1 (7 bases). V gave up 4 bases and J gave up 3 bases, with 14 bases separating them. Germline CDR1 reads SGHVS; CDR2 reads FNYEAQ. This CDR3 contains 15 residues. The CDR3 DNA reads as TGTGCCAGCAGCTCCCTCGCAGGGGGGACAGATACGCAGTATTTT. This encodes CASSSLAGGTDTQYF.